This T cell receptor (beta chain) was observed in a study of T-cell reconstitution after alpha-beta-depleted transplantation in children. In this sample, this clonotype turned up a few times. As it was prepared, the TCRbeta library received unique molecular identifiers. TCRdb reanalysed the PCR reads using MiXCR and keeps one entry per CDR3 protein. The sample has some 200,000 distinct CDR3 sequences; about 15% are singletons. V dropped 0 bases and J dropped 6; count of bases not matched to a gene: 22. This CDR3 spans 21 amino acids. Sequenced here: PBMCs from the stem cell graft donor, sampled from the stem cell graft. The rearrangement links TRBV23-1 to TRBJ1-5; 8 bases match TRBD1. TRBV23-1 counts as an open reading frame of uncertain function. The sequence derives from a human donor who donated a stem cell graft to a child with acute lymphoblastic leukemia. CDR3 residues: CASSQSYFESRTGRTPQPQHF. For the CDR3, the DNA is TGCGCCAGCAGTCAATCGTATTTTGAGAGTCGGACAGGGCGCACCCCTCAGCCCCAGCATTTT.